Given below is one TCR beta chain in context. The source of the sample is a study of technical replicates of blood from four donors. Method: immunoSEQ multiplex PCR; TCRdb's copy keeps in-frame clones and lacks some. This sample carries about 13,000 clones, 70% to 80% of them seen once, and the ten largest clones take more than 10%. Sequenced: PBMCs. The TCR comes from a human donor in good health.

The CDR3 loop reads CASSAIEAGGRDNEQFF. In DNA form, the CDR3 reads TGTGCCAGTAGTGCGATAGAGGCGGGAGGGCGGGACAATGAGCAGTTCTTC. The V and J genes are TRBV19 and TRBJ2-1; 9 bases align to TRBD2. The CDR3 spans 17 residues. Germline-derived CDR1 and CDR2 are LNHDA and SQIVND (reference sequence). The V segment lost 5 bases and the J segment 5 bases; nucleotides outside the gene matches: 13.